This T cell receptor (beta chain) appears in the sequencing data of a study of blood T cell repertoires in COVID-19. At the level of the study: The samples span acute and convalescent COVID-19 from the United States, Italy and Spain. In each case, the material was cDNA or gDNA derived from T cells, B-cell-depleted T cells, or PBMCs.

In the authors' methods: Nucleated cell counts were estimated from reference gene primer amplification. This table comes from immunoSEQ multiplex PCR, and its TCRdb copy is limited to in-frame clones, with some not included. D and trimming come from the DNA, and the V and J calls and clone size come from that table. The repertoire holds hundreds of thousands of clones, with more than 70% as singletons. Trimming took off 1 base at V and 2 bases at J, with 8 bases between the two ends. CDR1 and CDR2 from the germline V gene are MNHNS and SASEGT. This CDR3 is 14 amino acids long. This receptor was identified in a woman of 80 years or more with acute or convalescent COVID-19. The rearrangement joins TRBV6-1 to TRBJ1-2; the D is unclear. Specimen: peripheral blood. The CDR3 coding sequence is TGTGCCAGCAGTGAAGAACCGGGGAACTATGGCTACACCTTC. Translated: CASSEEPGNYGYTF.